Described below is a single TCR beta chain sequence and its context. Its specificity is not known. This sample stems from a study of OX40 agonist ivuxolimab in advanced cancers. For the study at large: Enrollees could have had prior anti-PD-1, anti-PD-L1 or anti-CTLA-4 therapy, which 40% to 45% had received.

With autoimmune disease history or systemic immunosuppression, patients were excluded. Sequencing was performed with immunoSEQ multiplex PCR; in TCRdb, only in-frame clones are kept and a portion is missing. The table records 90,000 to 100,000 clones, 70% to 90% of them present only once. Trimming at V came to 7 bases and at J to 3 bases, leaving 15 bases not matched to a gene. Germline CDR1 and CDR2: LNHDA and SQIVND (reference sequence). The CDR3 runs 17 residues. Findings and caveats of the study: Dose levels from 0.1 to 3.0 mg/kg saw CD4+ and CD8+ blood T cells expand clonally by week 6. Expanded clones tended on average to be more numerous among CD8+ T cells than CD4+.

The V gene is TRBV19, the J gene TRBJ1-5; 7 bases match TRBD1. The specimen comprised CD4+ or CD8+ T cells sorted from blood, sampled in a trial of the OX40 agonist ivuxolimab. The TCR originated in an adult with an advanced solid tumor such as melanoma, head and neck, liver or kidney cancer. CDR3 loop: CASMHSRGRIDNQPQHF. CDR3 DNA sequence: TGTGCCAGTATGCACTCAAGGGGGCGCATAGACAATCAGCCCCAGCATTTT.